Each of the 17 T cell receptor beta chains below was sequenced from the same sample in a study of blood T cell repertoires in COVID-19. Sequencing used immunoSEQ multiplex PCR; TCRdb keeps in-frame clones, though not all of them. Of hundreds of thousands of clones listed, over 70% were seen once; the top ten hold about 8%. Sequenced input: peripheral blood. These receptors all come from a woman aged 80 or over with acute or convalescent COVID-19.

The V gene is TRBV5-1, the J gene TRBJ1-1; 9 nucleotides line up with TRBD1. J gave up 4 bases and V 3 bases, and 7 bases lay outside the gene matches. The CDR3 totals 15 residues. The germline CDR1 and CDR2 sequences are SGHRS and YFSETQ. CDR3 residues: CASSWGQGKSTEAFF. CDR3 in DNA: TGCGCCAGCAGCTGGGGACAGGGTAAGAGCACTGAAGCTTTCTTT.

V gene TRBV19 combines with J gene TRBJ2-6; the match to TRBD1 covers 8 bases. V shed 5 bases and J 0 bases; nucleotides not matched to a gene: 3. Germline assignment: CDR1 LNHDA and CDR2 SQIVND (reference sequence). The CDR3 contains 16 residues. The CDR3 nucleotides read TGTGCCAGTAGTCGAGGGACAGGCTCTGGGGCCAACGTCCTGACTTTC. As protein: CASSRGTGSGANVLTF.

The chain employs TRBV27 and TRBJ2-7, with unresolved D. The germline V and J ends were trimmed by 2 bases and 6 bases, with 14 bases remaining between them. In germline, CDR1 is MNHEY, CDR2 SMNVEV (reference sequence). The CDR3 runs to 14 residues. The CDR3 loop reads CASSLGQIRREQYF. CDR3 nucleotide sequence: TGTGCCAGCAGTTTAGGGCAGATTCGGCGCGAGCAGTACTTC.

The CDR3 protein is CASSIRQGDQETQYF. In nucleotides, the CDR3 is TGTGCCAGTAGTATAAGACAGGGGGACCAAGAGACCCAGTACTTC. The gene calls are TRBV19 and TRBJ2-5, with 9 bases that match TRBD1. V lost 2 bases and J lost 0; bases outside the gene matches: 1. Germline values: CDR1 LNHDA, CDR2 SQIVND (reference sequence). CDR3 length equals 15 residues.

The J gene is TRBJ2-2, the V gene TRBV6-6; D possibly corresponds to TRBD1 (5 bases). Trimming pared 0 bases from V and 4 bases from J, leaving 12 bases between. This CDR3 has 16 amino acids. Germline V gene lookup returns CDR1 MNHNY and CDR2 SVGAGI (reference sequence). The CDR3 region is CASSYSQGGGTGELFF. For the CDR3, the DNA is TGTGCCAGCAGTTACTCTCAGGGTGGCGGCACCGGGGAGCTGTTTTTT.

The count of this clone is one. A read error may produce the germline difference seen at one junction end. J is TRBJ2-4 and V is TRBV27; 11 positions agree with TRBD2. CDR3 length equals 15 residues. The germline V gene has CDR1 MNHEY and CDR2 SMNVEV (reference sequence). The CDR3 coding sequence is TGTGCCAGCAGTGTATCCGGGACTAGCGGAAACATTCAGTACTTC. It encodes CASSVSGTSGNIQYF.

The genes are TRBV6-5 and TRBJ2-7; 7 positions agree with TRBD1. Germline V gives CDR1 MNHEY, CDR2 SVGAGI. The CDR3 runs 11 residues. The V and J ends lost 8 bases and 6 bases, in that order; junction bases with no gene match: 4. The CDR3, as DNA: TGTGCCAGCCGGCAGGGGGTCGAGCAGTACTTC. It encodes CASRQGVEQYF.

The V and J genes are TRBV27 and TRBJ2-1, with a possible D match to TRBD2 (6 bases). The V end lost 6 bases, the J end lost 4 bases, and 13 bases lay between the germline ends. The CDR3 covers 14 residues. Germline CDR1 reads MNHEY; CDR2 reads SMNVEV (reference sequence). The CDR3 protein is CASSLWGEYNEQFF. The DNA of the CDR3 is TGTGCCAGCAGCCTGTGGGGGGAGTACAATGAGCAGTTCTTC.

The chain uses TRBV19 and TRBJ1-2; 11 bases agree with TRBD1. Germline-derived CDR1 and CDR2 are LNHDA and SQIVND (reference sequence). This CDR3 is built from 14 residues. The ends lost 3 bases at V and 7 bases at J; junction bases unmatched: 4. CDR3 residues: CASSMDRGLGGYTF. The CDR3 nucleotides are TGTGCCAGTAGTATGGACAGGGGGCTAGGTGGCTACACCTTC. Drawing the rest from reference TRBV19 and TRBJ1-2, the complete variable domain is DGGITQSPKYLFRKEGQNVTLSCEQNLNHDAMYWYRQDPGQGLRLIYYSQIVNDFQKGDIAEGYSVSREKKESFPLTVTSAQKNPTAFYLCASSMDRGLGGYTFGSGTRLTVV.

The V call is TRBV5-1, the J call TRBJ2-7; D is undetermined. Germline V gene sequence: CDR1 SGHRS, CDR2 YFSETQ. The CDR3 runs 14 residues. Trimming cost V 0 bases and J 5 bases, with 12 bases left between them. CDR3 protein: CASSLDSFENEQYF. In nucleotides, the CDR3 is TGCGCCAGCAGCTTGGACAGTTTCGAGAACGAGCAGTACTTC.

This chain uses TRBV3-1 (or the pseudogene TRBV3-2) with TRBJ1-4, with TRBD1 identical over 7 bases. The germline V gene encodes CDR1 LGHDT and CDR2 YNNKEL (reference sequence). The V gene end was trimmed by 4 bases and the J gene end by 3 bases; junction bases not matched to a gene: 8. The CDR3 is 16 amino acids. CDR3 residues: CASSRRQGQANEKLFF. The CDR3, as DNA: TGTGCCAGCAGCCGTAGACAGGGCCAGGCTAATGAAAAACTGTTTTTT.

V and J are TRBV25-1 and TRBJ1-3; the match to TRBD1 covers 8 bases. This CDR3 has 14 amino acids. Germline CDR1 and CDR2: MGHDK and SYGVNS. The junction had 3 bases not matched to a gene; V was cut back by 6 bases and J by 2 bases. In nucleotides, the CDR3 is TGTGCCAGCAGAGAGACAGGGGCTGGAAACACCATATATTTT. It is translated as CASRETGAGNTIYF.

This clone was detected a few times. The chain employs TRBV12-5 and TRBJ2-2, with 7 positions matching TRBD2. The CDR3 covers 14 residues. Germline V gene sequence: CDR1 LGHNT, CDR2 FRNRAP. CDR3 nucleotide sequence: TGTGCCGCTGACGGGGGGTGGAACACCGGGGAGCTGTTTTTT. Translated, it gives CAADGGWNTGELFF.

The gene calls are TRBV9 and TRBJ2-5, with 10 bases aligning to TRBD1. V shed 2 bases and J 4 bases; nucleotides not matched to a gene: 8. Germline CDR1 reads SGDLS; CDR2 reads YYNGEE. The CDR3 spans 16 residues. In DNA form, the CDR3 reads TGTGCCAGCAGCGTCGGGACAGGGGCGATGTTAGAGACCCAGTACTTC. This codes for CASSVGTGAMLETQYF.

V usage is TRBV9 and J usage is TRBJ1-5, with unresolved D. Germline V gene data show CDR1 as SGDLS and CDR2 as YYNGEE. V lost 4 bases to trimming and J lost 3 bases, with 11 bases between them. The length of the CDR3 is 14 residues. The CDR3 nucleotides are TGTGCCAGCAGCACTTCCGGGTCCAATCAGCCCCAGCATTTT. Amino acids: CASSTSGSNQPQHF.

V and J are TRBV28 and TRBJ1-4; a weak D match, TRBD1 (5 bases). In germline, CDR1 is MDHEN, CDR2 SYDVKM. V was shortened by 5 bases and J by 8 bases, with 12 bases between the two germline ends. The CDR3 has 13 residues. This CDR3 is CASSGVGGEKLFF. CDR3 in DNA: TGTGCCAGCAGTGGCGTCGGGGGGGAAAAACTGTTTTTT. The full variable domain, completed using reference TRBV28 and TRBJ1-4, is DVKVTQSSRYLVKRTGEKVFLECVQDMDHENMFWYRQDPGLGLRLIYFSYDVKMKEKGDIPEGYSVSREKKERFSLILESASTNQTSMYLCASSGVGGEKLFFGSGTQLSVL.

The chain employs TRBV12-3 or TRBV12-4 and TRBJ1-2; tentative D call: TRBD1 (6 bases). The V end was cut by 5 bases, the J end by 2 bases, with 9 bases between. This CDR3 spans 13 amino acids. The CDR3 sequence is CASSPGQNYGYTF. The DNA of the CDR3 is TGTGCCAGCAGTCCCGGACAGAACTATGGCTACACCTTC.